The present entry profiles one T cell receptor beta chain with its context. The source of the sample is a study of blood T cell repertoires in COVID-19. The overall study: The cDNA or gDNA used as material had been derived from T cells, B-cell-depleted T cells, or PBMCs.

Participants spanned ages about 18 to 89 years and resided in roughly 26 US areas. Participant-given clinical history determined each cohort assignment. Trimming removed 9 bases from V and 5 bases from J, with 16 bases in between. Germline V CDR1 and CDR2: WSHSY, SAAADI. The CDR3 loop spans 13 amino acids. The authors' processing: For nucleated cells, counts were estimated from reference gene primer amplification. Clones were read by immunoSEQ multiplex PCR, and TCRdb kept only the in-frame ones, dropping some. That table furnishes V, J and clone size, whereas the DNA furnished D and trimming. The sample carries a few hundred thousand clones, less than 90% recorded once.

Sequences were obtained from PBMCs or T cells enriched from blood (not recorded which). The TCR comes from a woman aged 25 to 39 who had recovered from COVID-19. The chain joins TRBV10-2 to TRBJ1-1; a weak D match, TRBD1 (5 bases). The CDR3 here is CASLNTQGTEAFF. DNA for the CDR3: TGCGCCAGTCTTAACACTCAGGGAACTGAAGCTTTCTTT.